The 22 T cell receptor beta chains listed next were all sequenced from one sample in a study of shared clonotypes between healthy human individuals. Some clones are missing from TCRdb's copy, which holds only in-frame ones; the method was immunoSEQ multiplex PCR. In the table there are a few million clones, roughly nine tenths of which are singletons. Source material: naive CD4+ T cells sorted from blood. Specified subset: CD45RA+ positively selected. These receptors all come from a man aged 18 to 30 in good health.

The J gene is TRBJ2-5, the V gene TRBV2; 7 bases agree with TRBD2. The ends lost 6 bases at V and 1 base at J; junction bases unmatched: 8. The CDR3 length is 15 residues. In germline, CDR1 is SNHLY, CDR2 FYNNEI. The CDR3 DNA is TGTGCCAGCAGCTTCCGCGGGGGATCCCAAGAGACCCAGTACTTC. Its translation is CASSFRGGSQETQYF. Variable domain in full (rest from reference TRBV2 and TRBJ2-5): EPEVTQTPSHQVTQMGQEVILRCVPISNHLYFYWYRQILGQKVEFLVSFYNNEISEKSEIFDDQFSVERPDGSNFTLKIRSTKLEDSAMYFCASSFRGGSQETQYFGPGTRLLVL.

The chain couples TRBV6-6 to TRBJ2-5; TRBD2 aligns across 8 bases. This CDR3 has 14 residues. With 8 bases clipped from V and 7 bases from J, the junction kept 12 bases outside the gene matches. The germline CDR1 and CDR2 sequences are MNHNY and SVGAGI (reference sequence). DNA of the CDR3: TGTGCCAGCCTCCTCGGGGGGGGCCAGGCGACCCAGTACTTC. Encoded protein: CASLLGGGQATQYF.

J is TRBJ1-2 and V is TRBV5-1, with 8 bases aligning to TRBD1. The J segment lost 8 bases and the V segment lost 4 bases, leaving 4 bases of the junction unmatched. CDR3 length: 12 amino acids. Germline CDR1 SGHRS, CDR2 YFSETQ. In DNA form, the CDR3 reads TGCGCCAGCAGCATGGACAGGGCGGGCTACACCTTC. Translation: CASSMDRAGYTF.

This chain links TRBV5-5 with TRBJ1-1; D ambiguous. CDR1 is SGHKS and CDR2 is YYEKEE in the germline V gene (reference sequence). CDR3 size: 13 residues. V was clipped by 2 bases and J by 1 base, with 6 bases between them. CDR3 sequence reads: CASSFQANTEAFF. CDR3 nucleotide sequence: TGTGCCAGCAGCTTTCAGGCGAACACTGAAGCTTTCTTT.

This chain joins TRBV7-9 and TRBJ1-2; no firm D call. Germline CDR1 and CDR2: SEHNR and FQNEAQ (reference sequence). Trimming pared 5 bases from V and 3 bases from J, leaving 10 bases between. The CDR3 covers 13 residues. CDR3 sequence: CASSPSKDYGYTF. The CDR3 DNA sequence: TGTGCCAGCAGCCCCTCTAAGGACTATGGCTACACCTTC.

This clone was seen only a few times. V is TRBV28 and J is TRBJ1-1, with unresolved D. The CDR3 has 12 residues. The germline CDR1 and CDR2 sequences are MDHEN and SYDVKM. Trimming stripped 2 bases from V and 6 bases from J, with 7 bases between. CDR3 residues: CASSLRQAEAFF. The CDR3 coding sequence is TGTGCCAGCAGTTTAAGGCAGGCTGAAGCTTTCTTT. Full variable domain (outside the CDR3, taken from reference TRBV28 and TRBJ1-1): DVKVTQSSRYLVKRTGEKVFLECVQDMDHENMFWYRQDPGLGLRLIYFSYDVKMKEKGDIPEGYSVSREKKERFSLILESASTNQTSMYLCASSLRQAEAFFGQGTRLTVV.

J is TRBJ1-1 and V is TRBV30; the D gene is possibly TRBD1 (5 bases). V was clipped by 2 bases and J by 6 bases, with 10 bases between them. The CDR3 totals 12 residues. Germline V gene sequence: CDR1 GTSNPN, CDR2 SVGIG (reference sequence). The CDR3, as DNA: TGTGCCTGGAGTCTATGGGGCGCTGAAGCTTTCTTT. Protein sequence: CAWSLWGAEAFF. Looking up the rest from reference TRBV30 and TRBJ1-1 gives the full variable domain: SQTIHQWPATLVQPVGSPLSLECTVEGTSNPNLYWYRQAAGRGLQLLFYSVGIGQISSEVPQNLSASRPQDRQFILSSKKLLLSDSGFYLCAWSLWGAEAFFGQGTRLTVV.

The chain recombines TRBV5-1 with TRBJ2-3; 7 nucleotides line up with TRBD1. With 4 bases clipped from V and 4 bases from J, the junction kept 9 bases outside the gene matches. The CDR3 has 15 amino acids. From germline, CDR1 is SGHRS and CDR2 YFSETQ. The CDR3 sequence is CASSNRGDMSDTQYF. The CDR3 nucleotides read TGCGCCAGCAGCAACAGGGGAGATATGTCAGATACGCAGTATTTT.

The J gene is TRBJ2-1, the V gene TRBV5-4, with 9 positions matching TRBD2. CDR1 SGHNT and CDR2 YYREEE come from the germline V gene (reference sequence). This CDR3 has 16 amino acids. J was trimmed by 9 bases and V by 1 base; bases with no gene match: 11. CDR3 loop: CASSLPTSGRDGEQFF. The CDR3 DNA is TGTGCCAGCAGCTTGCCGACTAGCGGCAGGGACGGTGAGCAGTTCTTC.

The chain is built from TRBV21-1 and TRBJ2-1; whether TRBD2, the table's D call, matches the DNA was not checked. TRBV21-1 is annotated as a pseudogene. The CDR3 runs to 15 residues. The CDR3 region has the DNA TGTGCCAGCAGCAAGGCGGGGGCCGGATACAATGAGCAGTTCTTC. It encodes CASSKAGAGYNEQFF.

The chain uses TRBV2 and TRBJ1-1, with D maybe TRBD1 (5 bases). Per the germline V gene, CDR1 is SNHLY and CDR2 is FYNNEI. V gave up 1 base and J gave up 4 bases, with 7 bases separating them. This CDR3 spans 13 amino acids. The CDR3 spells CASSEVGVTEAFF. The CDR3 DNA sequence: TGTGCCAGCAGTGAAGTAGGGGTCACTGAAGCTTTCTTT.

The chain is built from TRBV7-2 and TRBJ2-1; 15 bases are shared with TRBD2. Germline values: CDR1 SGHTA, CDR2 FQGNSA. V trimming: 5 bases; J trimming: 10 bases; junction bases outside the gene matches: 9. The CDR3 consists of 16 residues. CDR3 DNA: TGTGCCAGCAGCCCACGGACTAGCGGGAGGGTAAGGGAGCAGTTCTTC. This translates into CASSPRTSGRVREQFF.

J is TRBJ1-5 and V is TRBV28; a possible D gene is TRBD1 (5 bases). The CDR3 sequence is 22 residues long. The V and J ends lost 1 base and 0 bases respectively, with 28 bases between them. The V gene's germline CDR1 is MDHEN and CDR2 SYDVKM. The CDR3 sequence: CASSLLQGHSGQGGFSNQPQHF. CDR3 bases: TGTGCCAGCAGTTTATTACAAGGCCACTCCGGGCAGGGAGGATTTAGCAATCAGCCCCAGCATTTT.

The chain carries TRBV5-6 and TRBJ1-2, with D maybe TRBD1 (6 bases). This CDR3 is built from 16 residues. The ends were cut back, 4 bases at V and 0 bases at J, with 16 bases in the middle. Germline lookup yields CDR1 SGHDT and CDR2 YYEEEE. Here the CDR3 reads CASSVGGGSSNYGYTF. The CDR3 DNA reads as TGTGCCAGCAGCGTCGGGGGCGGGTCCTCTAACTATGGCTACACCTTC. Complete variable domain (other parts from reference TRBV5-6 and TRBJ1-2): DAGVTQSPTHLIKTRGQQVTLRCSPKSGHDTVSWYQQALGQGPQFIFQYYEEEERQRGNFPDRFSGHQFPNYSSELNVNALLLGDSALYLCASSVGGGSSNYGYTFGSGTRLTVV.

The chain links TRBV4-3 to TRBJ2-3; TRBD2 matches 8 bases. The V and J ends lost 1 base and 4 bases, in that order; junction bases with no gene match: 7. The V gene's germline CDR1 is LGHNA and CDR2 YSLEER. This CDR3 contains 16 residues. The CDR3 DNA sequence: TGCGCCAGCAGCCAAGGGTGGCGGGAGGACGCAGATACGCAGTATTTT. Translation: CASSQGWREDADTQYF.

This chain joins TRBV7-9 and TRBJ2-3; D tentatively reads TRBD1 or TRBD2 (7 bases each). V shed 4 bases and J shed 6 bases, with 17 bases lying between them. The CDR3 contains 15 residues. Germline V gene sequence: CDR1 SEHNR, CDR2 FQNEAQ (reference sequence). For the CDR3, the DNA is TGTGCCAGCAGCTACCGCCAGGGGGGGGGTGATACGCAGTATTTT. Its protein is CASSYRQGGGDTQYF.

The V gene is TRBV10-3, the J gene TRBJ2-7; D remains ambiguous. CDR1 and CDR2 (germline): ENHRY, SYGVKD. This CDR3 region has 12 residues. The ends were cut back, 6 bases at V and 3 bases at J, with 9 bases in the middle. The CDR3 loop is CAISPSLYEQYF. CDR3 nucleotides: TGTGCCATCAGCCCTTCACTCTACGAGCAGTACTTC.

The chain uses TRBV7-3 and TRBJ1-4; 10 bases fit TRBD1. This CDR3 spans 17 amino acids. Unmatched junction bases numbered 7, after V lost 0 bases and J lost 6 bases. Germline CDR1 is SGHTA and CDR2 is FQGTGA. The CDR3 region is CASSLTGTGVGDEKLFF. The CDR3, as DNA: TGTGCCAGCAGCTTAACCGGGACAGGGGTGGGTGATGAAAAACTGTTTTTT.

This sequence joins TRBV28 and TRBJ2-7, with 7 bases fitting TRBD1. Losses at the gene ends were 5 bases for V and 2 bases for J; bases not matched to a gene: 15. Germline V gene lookup returns CDR1 MDHEN and CDR2 SYDVKM. The CDR3 totals 17 residues. The CDR3 nucleotides are TGTGCCAGCAGTCCCCCCCGACAGGGTGGAGTACCCTACGAGCAGTACTTC. This sequence encodes CASSPPRQGGVPYEQYF.

V is TRBV5-1 and J is TRBJ2-1; TRBD2 agrees at 9 bases. The CDR3 contains 16 residues. Germline CDR1 is SGHRS and CDR2 is YFSETQ. The J segment lost 1 base and the V segment lost 4 bases, leaving 6 bases of the junction unmatched. CDR3 residues: CASSPTSGPSYNEQFF. CDR3 nucleotide sequence: TGCGCCAGCAGCCCGACTAGCGGCCCTTCCTACAATGAGCAGTTCTTC.

J is TRBJ1-2 and V is TRBV7-2; D is unclear. V was shortened by 2 bases and J by 8 bases, with 12 bases between the two germline ends. There are 13 residues in the CDR3. Germline V gives CDR1 SGHTA, CDR2 FQGNSA. CDR3 region: CASSLIGGLGYTF. CDR3 DNA: TGTGCCAGCAGCTTAATTGGCGGCCTAGGCTACACCTTC.

The gene calls are TRBV2 and TRBJ2-4, with 9 bases fitting TRBD1. Germline CDR1 and CDR2: SNHLY and FYNNEI. With 6 bases clipped from V and 0 bases from J, the junction kept 12 bases outside the gene matches. The CDR3 extends over 18 amino acids. DNA for the CDR3: TGTGCCAGCAGGACGGGACAGGGAGGACGGCTAGCCAAAAACATTCAGTACTTC. The encoded protein is CASRTGQGGRLAKNIQYF.